This entry is about one TCR beta chain. Its antigen is undetermined. These data are taken from a study of human thymus T cells. Overall study results and limits: An apparent bias in V and J gene usage was seen in thymic and blood repertoires. Thymic TCR repertoires of unrelated people reportedly overlapped highly.

This CDR3 is 15 amino acids long. Germline trimming cut 3 bases from V and 6 bases from J; bases unmatched to any gene: 10. The germline CDR1 and CDR2 sequences are SGHVS and FQNEAQ. Clones were read by immunoSEQ multiplex PCR, and TCRdb kept only the in-frame ones, dropping some. This sample yields tens of thousands of clones, of which around 96% are seen a single time; roughly 0.028% belongs to the top ten. Thymus pieces cut out during corrective heart surgery were the tissue that was used. Immunologically healthy infants in Finland undergoing congenital heart defect surgery were the donors. Source material: thymus tissue. This receptor was taken from a boy younger than two with a congenital heart defect but otherwise immunologically healthy. J is TRBJ2-7 and V is TRBV7-8, with 8 bases aligning to TRBD2. CDR3 residues: CASSFTWRGDSEQYF. CDR3 DNA sequence: TGTGCCAGCAGCTTTACATGGCGGGGGGACTCCGAGCAGTACTTC.